At least ten counts were recorded for the clone carrying this T cell receptor beta chain. V was trimmed by 4 bases and J by 5 bases, leaving 16 bases between them. Germline lookup yields CDR1 SGHRS and CDR2 YFSETQ. This CDR3 comprises 15 residues. The sample belongs to a study of T-cell reconstitution after alpha-beta-depleted transplantation in children. A TCRbeta library incorporating unique molecular identifiers was prepared. Each CDR3 protein gets one entry after TCRdb re-called the PCR reads with MiXCR. This table holds some 200,000 distinct CDR3 sequences, approximately 15% found once. Here the sequenced sample was PBMCs from the stem cell graft donor, taken from the stem cell graft. The source of this sequence is a human donor who donated a stem cell graft to a child with acute lymphoblastic leukemia. The chain has TRBV5-1 and TRBJ2-1, with D possibly being TRBD1 or TRBD2 (5 bases each). CDR3 sequence (DNA): TGCGCCAGCAGCCCGGCGGACGAGGGACACAATGAGCAGTTCTTC. Protein sequence: CASSPADEGHNEQFF.